This is a list of T cell receptor beta chains from one sample in a study of vaccination and CD4 T cells after COVID-19. Their antigens are not known. Using its own MiXCR run on the PCR reads, TCRdb lists one record per CDR3 protein. The table has over 6,500 distinct CDR3 sequences, about 54% seen once. The sample comprised CD4+ T cells from blood, cultured in vitro. The receptors originated from a human donor in good health. Each CDR3 is given with its conserved first and last residue. The D gene is left open where the match is weak. Clone size, where shown, is once, few, many, or a class for clones that have expanded.

abundance: -; d_gene: -; v_gene: TRBV25-1; j_gene: TRBJ2-1; CDR3nt: TGTGCCAGCAGTGAATTAGGGGGAGACTCCAATGAGCAGTTCTTC; CDR3aa: CASSELGGDSNEQFF
abundance: -; d_gene: -; v_gene: TRBV11-1; j_gene: TRBJ2-2; CDR3nt: TGTGCCAGCACCGAAGGGGGGGTAGGGACCGGGGAGCTGTTTTTT; CDR3aa: CASTEGGVGTGELFF
abundance: -; d_gene: -; v_gene: TRBV2; j_gene: TRBJ1-6; CDR3nt: TGTGCCAGCCGGCCTCAGAATTCACCCCTCCACTTT; CDR3aa: CASRPQNSPLHF
abundance: -; d_gene: -; v_gene: TRBV18; j_gene: TRBJ1-1; CDR3nt: TGTGCCAGCTCACCACTTCGGGGTGGGGTGTCTGAAGCTTTCTTT; CDR3aa: CASSPLRGGVSEAFF
abundance: -; d_gene: -; v_gene: TRBV10-3; j_gene: TRBJ2-7; CDR3nt: TGTGCCATCAGTGAGGTCGGCGGAAGCTCCTACGAGCAGTACTTC; CDR3aa: CAISEVGGSSYEQYF
abundance: -; d_gene: -; v_gene: TRBV6-1; j_gene: TRBJ2-5; CDR3nt: TGTGCCAGCAGTGATACGGGAGAGGTGGAGACCCAGTACTTC; CDR3aa: CASSDTGEVETQYF
abundance: -; d_gene: TRBD2; v_gene: TRBV12-3/TRBV12-4; j_gene: TRBJ2-7; CDR3nt: TGTGCCAGCAGTTTAGCCCGTCTAGCGGGAGGGCCTCGCGAGCAGTACTTC; CDR3aa: CASSLARLAGGPREQYF
abundance: few; d_gene: -; v_gene: TRBV6-2/TRBV6-3; j_gene: TRBJ1-1; CDR3nt: TGTGCCAGCAGCTACCTCCGGGACGGAGCTTTCTTT; CDR3aa: CASSYLRDGAFF
abundance: few; d_gene: -; v_gene: TRBV6-4; j_gene: TRBJ1-5; CDR3nt: TGTGCCAGCAGTGCCGGACGGGACGGAGCGCCCCAGCATTTT; CDR3aa: CASSAGRDGAPQHF
abundance: -; d_gene: -; v_gene: TRBV19; j_gene: TRBJ1-3; CDR3nt: TGTGCCAGTGGTCCGGGGTCTGGAAACACCATATATTTT; CDR3aa: CASGPGSGNTIYF
abundance: -; d_gene: -; v_gene: TRBV6-2/TRBV6-3; j_gene: TRBJ2-7; CDR3nt: TGTGCCAGCAGGCGGGACGCAGGTTACGAGCAGTACTTC; CDR3aa: CASRRDAGYEQYF
abundance: few; d_gene: -; v_gene: TRBV6-5; j_gene: TRBJ1-6; CDR3nt: TGTGCCAGCAGTTATGGGGGGACCAATAATTCACCCCTCCACTTT; CDR3aa: CASSYGGTNNSPLHF
abundance: -; d_gene: -; v_gene: TRBV24-1; j_gene: TRBJ1-5; CDR3nt: TGTGCCACCAGTGACGGGAACCAGCCCCAGCATTTT; CDR3aa: CATSDGNQPQHF
abundance: -; d_gene: -; v_gene: TRBV6-5; j_gene: TRBJ2-2; CDR3nt: TGTGCCAGCAGTTACCTAGTGCAGGCCTCGAACACCGGGGAGCTGTTTTTT; CDR3aa: CASSYLVQASNTGELFF
abundance: few; d_gene: -; v_gene: TRBV7-8; j_gene: TRBJ1-2; CDR3nt: TGTGCCAGCAGCCCCAAAACGGACAGCATCTATGGCTACACCTTC; CDR3aa: CASSPKTDSIYGYTF
abundance: few; d_gene: -; v_gene: TRBV30; j_gene: TRBJ2-6; CDR3nt: TGTGCCTGGAGTTCTGGGGCCAACGTCCTGACTTTC; CDR3aa: CAWSSGANVLTF
abundance: once; d_gene: TRBD2; v_gene: TRBV5-4; j_gene: TRBJ2-2; CDR3nt: TGTGCCAGCAGCTACGGGACTAGCGGCGGGGAGCTGTTTTTT; CDR3aa: CASSYGTSGGELFF
abundance: -; d_gene: -; v_gene: TRBV10-1; j_gene: TRBJ2-5; CDR3nt: TGCGCCAGCAGTAAACAGGGATTGGAGACCCAGTACTTC; CDR3aa: CASSKQGLETQYF
abundance: once; d_gene: -; v_gene: TRBV5-1; j_gene: TRBJ2-2; CDR3nt: TGCGCCAGCAGCTTGGGAACTAGGGGCACCGGGGAGCTGTTTTTT; CDR3aa: CASSLGTRGTGELFF
abundance: -; d_gene: TRBD1; v_gene: TRBV19; j_gene: TRBJ1-1; CDR3nt: TGTGCCAGTAGCCCGAGGACAGGGGAAGCTTTCTTT; CDR3aa: CASSPRTGEAFF
abundance: -; d_gene: TRBD2; v_gene: TRBV27; j_gene: TRBJ2-5; CDR3nt: TGTGCCAGCAGTACCCGTGCGCGGGGGGGCGGTGAGACCCAGTACTTC; CDR3aa: CASSTRARGGGETQYF
abundance: -; d_gene: TRBD1; v_gene: TRBV5-6; j_gene: TRBJ1-5; CDR3nt: TGTGCCAGCAGCCCACGCGACAGGGCACATCAGCCCCAGCATTTT; CDR3aa: CASSPRDRAHQPQHF
abundance: -; d_gene: -; v_gene: TRBV7-2; j_gene: TRBJ2-7; CDR3nt: TGTGCCAGCAGTCGTAGCGGAGGTCGCGCCTACGAGCAGTACTTC; CDR3aa: CASSRSGGRAYEQYF